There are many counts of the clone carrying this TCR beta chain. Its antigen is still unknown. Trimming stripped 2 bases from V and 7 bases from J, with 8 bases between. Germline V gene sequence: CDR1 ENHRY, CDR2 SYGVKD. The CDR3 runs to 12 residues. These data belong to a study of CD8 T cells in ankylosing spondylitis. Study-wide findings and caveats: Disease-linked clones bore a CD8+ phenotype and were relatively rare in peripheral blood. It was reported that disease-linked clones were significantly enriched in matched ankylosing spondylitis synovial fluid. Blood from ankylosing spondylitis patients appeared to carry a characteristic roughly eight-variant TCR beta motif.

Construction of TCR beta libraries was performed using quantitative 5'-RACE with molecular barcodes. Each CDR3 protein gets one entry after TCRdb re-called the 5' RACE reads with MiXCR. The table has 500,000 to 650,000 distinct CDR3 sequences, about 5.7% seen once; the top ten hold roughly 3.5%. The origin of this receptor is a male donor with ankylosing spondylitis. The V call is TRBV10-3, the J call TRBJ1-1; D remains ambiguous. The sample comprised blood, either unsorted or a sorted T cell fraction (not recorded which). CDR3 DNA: TGTGCCATCAGTGAGAACATTAATGAAGCTTTCTTT. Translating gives CAISENINEAFF.